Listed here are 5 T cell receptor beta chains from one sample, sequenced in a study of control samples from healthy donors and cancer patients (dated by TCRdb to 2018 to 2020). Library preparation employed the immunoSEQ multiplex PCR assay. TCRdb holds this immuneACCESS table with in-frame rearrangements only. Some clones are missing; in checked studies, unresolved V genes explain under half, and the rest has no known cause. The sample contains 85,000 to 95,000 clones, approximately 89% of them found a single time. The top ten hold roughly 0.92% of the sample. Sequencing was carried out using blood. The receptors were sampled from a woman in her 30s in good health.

The CDR3 reads CASSQGTGGSYTEAFF. For the CDR3, the DNA is TGTGCCAGCAGCCAAGGGACAGGGGGGTCGTACACTGAAGCTTTCTTT. The V and J genes are TRBV3-1 (or the pseudogene TRBV3-2) and TRBJ1-1, with TRBD1 matching over 10 bases. This CDR3 has 16 amino acids. Germline-derived CDR1 and CDR2 are LGHDT and YNNKEL (reference sequence). Losses at the gene ends were 1 base for V and 3 bases for J; bases not matched to a gene: 5.

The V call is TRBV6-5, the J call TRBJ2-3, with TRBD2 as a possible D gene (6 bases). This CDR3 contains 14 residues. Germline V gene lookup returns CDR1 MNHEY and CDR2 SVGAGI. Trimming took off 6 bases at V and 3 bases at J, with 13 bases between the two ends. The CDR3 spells CASREGGATDTQYF. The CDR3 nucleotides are TGTGCCAGCAGGGAGGGAGGAGCTACAGATACGCAGTATTTT.

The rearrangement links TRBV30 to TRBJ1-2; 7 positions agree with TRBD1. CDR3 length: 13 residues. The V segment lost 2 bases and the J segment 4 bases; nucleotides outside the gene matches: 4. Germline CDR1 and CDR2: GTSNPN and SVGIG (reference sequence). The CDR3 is CAWSLGQTYGYTF. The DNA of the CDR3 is TGTGCCTGGAGTTTGGGACAGACCTATGGCTACACCTTC.

CDR3 DNA: TGTGCCAGCAGTGAACAGCGGGGGGGCACCTACAATGAGCAGTTCTTC. It specifies CASSEQRGGTYNEQFF. V usage is TRBV6-1 and J usage is TRBJ2-1, with 10 bases lining up with TRBD2. With V trimmed by 2 bases and J by 2 bases, 3 bases remained unmatched. Germline V gene data show CDR1 as MNHNS and CDR2 as SASEGT. The CDR3 covers 16 residues.

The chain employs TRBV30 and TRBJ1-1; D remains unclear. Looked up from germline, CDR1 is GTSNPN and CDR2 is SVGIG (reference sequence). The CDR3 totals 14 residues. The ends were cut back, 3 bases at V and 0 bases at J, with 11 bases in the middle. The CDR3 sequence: CAWSGEGVNTEAFF. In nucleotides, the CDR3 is TGTGCCTGGAGCGGGGAGGGAGTGAACACTGAAGCTTTCTTT. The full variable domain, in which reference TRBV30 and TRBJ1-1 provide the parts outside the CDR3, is SQTIHQWPATLVQPVGSPLSLECTVEGTSNPNLYWYRQAAGRGLQLLFYSVGIGQISSEVPQNLSASRPQDRQFILSSKKLLLSDSGFYLCAWSGEGVNTEAFFGQGTRLTVV.